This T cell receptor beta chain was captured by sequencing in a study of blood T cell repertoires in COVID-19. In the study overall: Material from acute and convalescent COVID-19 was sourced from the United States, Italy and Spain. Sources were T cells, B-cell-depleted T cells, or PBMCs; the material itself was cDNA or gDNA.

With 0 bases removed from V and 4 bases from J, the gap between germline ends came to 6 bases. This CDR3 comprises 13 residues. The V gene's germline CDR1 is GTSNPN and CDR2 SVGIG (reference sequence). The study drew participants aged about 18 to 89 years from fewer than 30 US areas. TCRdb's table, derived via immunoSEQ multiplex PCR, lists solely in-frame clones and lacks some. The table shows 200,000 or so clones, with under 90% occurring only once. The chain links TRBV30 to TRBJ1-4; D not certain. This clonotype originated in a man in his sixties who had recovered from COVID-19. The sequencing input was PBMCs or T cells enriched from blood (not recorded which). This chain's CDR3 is CAWSVHHNEKLFF. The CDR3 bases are TGTGCCTGGAGTGTACATCATAATGAAAAACTGTTTTTT. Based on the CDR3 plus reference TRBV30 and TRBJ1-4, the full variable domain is SQTIHQWPATLVQPVGSPLSLECTVEGTSNPNLYWYRQAAGRGLQLLFYSVGIGQISSEVPQNLSASRPQDRQFILSSKKLLLSDSGFYLCAWSVHHNEKLFFGSGTQLSVL.